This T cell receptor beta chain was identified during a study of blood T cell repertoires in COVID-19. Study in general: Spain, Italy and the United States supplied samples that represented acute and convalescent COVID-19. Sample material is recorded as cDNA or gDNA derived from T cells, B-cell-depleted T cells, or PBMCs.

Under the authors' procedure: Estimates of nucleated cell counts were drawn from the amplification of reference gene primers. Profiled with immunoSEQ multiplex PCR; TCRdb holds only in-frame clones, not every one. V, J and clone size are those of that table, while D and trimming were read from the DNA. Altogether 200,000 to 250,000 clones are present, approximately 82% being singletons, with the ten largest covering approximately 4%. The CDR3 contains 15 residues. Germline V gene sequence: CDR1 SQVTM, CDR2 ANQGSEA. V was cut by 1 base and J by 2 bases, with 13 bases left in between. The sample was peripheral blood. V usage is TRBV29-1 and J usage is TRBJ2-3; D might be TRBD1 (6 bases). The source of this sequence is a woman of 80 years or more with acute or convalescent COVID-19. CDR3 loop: CSVEGGQGNTDTQYF. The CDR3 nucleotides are TGCAGCGTTGAAGGGGGCCAGGGGAACACAGATACGCAGTATTTT.